The rows below give T cell receptor beta chains drawn from one sample of a study of graft-versus-host responses after intestinal transplantation. The repertoire was sequenced with immunoSEQ multiplex PCR; TCRdb's copy has only in-frame clones and lacks some. The sample holds under 20,000 clones, approximately 86% seen once. The starting material was PBMCs, obtained roughly 32 weeks after intestinal transplant. All receptors come from a human patient who received an intestinal transplant, so some T cells may come from the graft donor. The CDR3 runs from the conserved cysteine through the conserved F or W. The order of the fields is J gene, CDR3 length, D gene, clone size, V gene, CDR3 DNA, CDR3 protein. A D gene is named only where the DNA matches it firmly. Expanded clones are given a class, and other clones once, few, many or no size at all.

TRBJ1-4 | 13 | - | - | TRBV27 | TGTGCCACCGCGAGGGGATCTAATGAAAAACTGTTTTTT | CATARGSNEKLFF
TRBJ2-5 | 13 | - | - | TRBV4-1 | TGCGCCAGCAGCCGGGACTTCCAAGAGACCCAGTACTTC | CASSRDFQETQYF
TRBJ2-5 | 15 | - | - | TRBV5-5 | TGTGCCAGCAGCCCCGCGTCGAACGGACAAGAGACCCAGTACTTC | CASSPASNGQETQYF
TRBJ2-7 | 14 | TRBD1 | - | TRBV19 | TGTGCCAGTAGGCGACAGGGCGGGCCCTACGAGCAGTACTTC | CASRRQGGPYEQYF
TRBJ1-1 | 14 | - | - | TRBV14 | TGTGCCAGCAGCCTTGGGACGGCCAACACTGAAGCTTTCTTT | CASSLGTANTEAFF
TRBJ2-7 | 16 | - | once | TRBV5-1 | TGCGCCAGCAGTCCGTTCCTCCTCTGGGGATCCTACGAGCAGTACTTC | CASSPFLLWGSYEQYF
TRBJ1-1 | 16 | - | - | TRBV19 | TGTGCCAGTAACCAACCCAAGAGGAGTCAACCGTCTGAAGCTTTCTTT | CASNQPKRSQPSEAFF
TRBJ1-1 | 16 | - | - | TRBV14 | TGTGCCAGCAGCCAAGGGGGGTGGTTGGGCGCCACTGAAGCTTTCTTT | CASSQGGWLGATEAFF
TRBJ2-2 | 16 | - | - | TRBV2 | TGTGCCAGCAGTCCCCGGACAGACACGAACACCGGGGAGCTGTTTTTT | CASSPRTDTNTGELFF
TRBJ1-1 | 16 | TRBD1 | - | TRBV11-2 | TGTGCCAGCAGCCCCTCCGTACAGGGGAAGGACACTGAAGCTTTCTTT | CASSPSVQGKDTEAFF
TRBJ2-5 | 15 | TRBD1 | - | TRBV9 | TGTGCCAGCAGCGCCTCCGGGACAGGGGAAGAGACCCAGTACTTC | CASSASGTGEETQYF
TRBJ1-1 | 14 | - | - | TRBV15 | TGTGCCACCAGCAGAGAAAGGGGGAACACTGAAGCTTTCTTT | CATSRERGNTEAFF
TRBJ1-6 | 15 | TRBD1 | - | TRBV19 | TGTGCCAGTAGTGAACAGGGGGCACTTAATTCACCCCTCCACTTT | CASSEQGALNSPLHF